The clone carrying this T cell receptor beta chain is a singleton in its sample. The antigen is not known. The entry originates in a study of T cell responses to AZD1222 COVID-19 vaccine. Whole-study results and caveats: Repertoire samples came only from after the peak T cell response. Mostly white British, mostly female donors; authors suggested clonal diversity may be underestimated. A rise in Spike-specific TCR breadth and depth followed two AZD1222 doses.

Clones were sequenced by immunoSEQ multiplex PCR, and TCRdb holds only the in-frame ones, with some missing. The sample carries about 150,000 clones, over 75% recorded once. Analysis merged second doses at about 4 or about 12 weeks. CDR3 length: 16 residues. Germline V gene sequence: CDR1 ENHRY, CDR2 SYGVKD. V lost 2 bases to trimming and J lost 0 bases; unmatched junction nucleotides: 4. The source of this sequence is an adult who received the AZD1222 COVID-19 vaccine. V and J are TRBV10-3 and TRBJ1-3; TRBD1 matches at 7 bases. Source: peripheral blood, taken 28 days after the second AZD1222 dose. The CDR3 DNA is TGTGCCATCAGTGAGCCCGGGACAGTCTCTGGAAACACCATATATTTT. This sequence encodes CAISEPGTVSGNTIYF.